The 18 T cell receptor beta chains in this list originate from one sample, sequenced in a study of cytotoxic CD8 clonotypes in ibrutinib-treated CLL. The data were produced by immunoSEQ multiplex PCR, yet TCRdb's version contains in-frame clones alone and is incomplete. The sample lists approximately 350,000 clones; roughly two thirds were seen once. Sequences were derived from PBMCs, sampled after 36 months of ibrutinib treatment. The receptors shown here come from a human donor with chronic lymphocytic leukemia.

The chain couples TRBV11-2 to TRBJ2-2; maybe TRBD2 (6 bases). Germline V gene lookup returns CDR1 SGHAT and CDR2 FQNNGV. The V gene lost 4 bases and the J gene lost 6 bases, with 18 bases spanning the gap. The CDR3 covers 16 residues. The CDR3 nucleotides read TGTGCCAGCAGCTCTAGACTAGGAGTGAGCGCCGGGGAGCTGTTTTTT. It yields the protein CASSSRLGVSAGELFF.

This chain connects TRBV4-3 to TRBJ2-7; the match to TRBD2 covers 12 bases. The ends lost 4 bases at V and 4 bases at J; junction bases unmatched: 8. The CDR3 extends over 16 amino acids. CDR1 and CDR2 from the germline V gene are LGHNA and YSLEER. The CDR3 sequence: CASSPGLAGGGYEQYF. CDR3 DNA sequence: TGCGCCAGCAGCCCGGGGCTAGCGGGAGGGGGGTACGAGCAGTACTTC.

The genes are TRBV28 and TRBJ2-7; a possible D gene is TRBD1 (5 bases). CDR1 MDHEN and CDR2 SYDVKM come from the germline V gene. Trimming shortened V by 3 bases and J by 6 bases, and 15 bases separated the two germline ends. CDR3 size: 14 residues. CDR3 amino acids: CASSLPGYNSEQYF. The CDR3 nucleotides read TGTGCCAGCAGTTTGCCAGGGTATAATAGCGAGCAGTACTTC.

The rearrangement links TRBV29-1 to TRBJ2-7; 7 bases agree with TRBD1. Germline-derived CDR1 and CDR2 are SQVTM and ANQGSEA. The CDR3 runs to 12 residues. With V trimmed by 7 bases and J by 3 bases, 6 bases remained unmatched. CDR3 nucleotide sequence: TGCAGCGGAACAGGGGCCTTCTACGAGCAGTACTTC. It yields the protein CSGTGAFYEQYF.

The rearrangement joins TRBV7-9 to TRBJ2-7, with a weak D call TRBD2 (6 bases). The germline gives CDR1 SEHNR, CDR2 FQNEAQ (reference sequence). This CDR3 is built from 15 residues. Trimming pared 5 bases from V and 6 bases from J, leaving 20 bases between. CDR3 DNA sequence: TGTGCCAGCAGCCCGGCGGGGTTAAGGAGGGGCGAGCAGTACTTC. Protein sequence: CASSPAGLRRGEQYF.

The rearrangement uses TRBV28 and TRBJ2-5; TRBD1 matches 7 bases. With V trimmed by 4 bases and J by 3 bases, 8 bases remained unmatched. CDR1 is MDHEN, CDR2 SYDVKM, per germline. The CDR3 sequence is 15 residues long. The CDR3 DNA reads as TGTGCCAGCAGTTCCCTTCCGGGACAGAAAGAGACCCAGTACTTC. Its translation: CASSSLPGQKETQYF.

This chain links TRBV15 with TRBJ2-6, with D perhaps matching TRBD1 (5 bases). Trimming removed 7 bases at V and 2 bases at J, with 12 bases between. Per the germline V gene, CDR1 is LNHNV and CDR2 is YYDKDF (reference sequence). This CDR3 is built from 15 residues. The CDR3 DNA reads as TGTGCCACCACCCCCGACAGAGCTGGGGCCAACGTCCTGACTTTC. Its protein product is CATTPDRAGANVLTF.

This clone occurred once. The genes are TRBV6-5 and TRBJ2-7; 9 nucleotides agree with TRBD2. Germline V CDR1 and CDR2: MNHEY, SVGAGI. Germline trimming cut 0 bases from V and 1 base from J; bases unmatched to any gene: 4. The CDR3 spans 16 residues. The CDR3 is CASSYSESGGSYEQYF. DNA for the CDR3: TGTGCCAGCAGTTACTCAGAAAGCGGGGGGTCCTACGAGCAGTACTTC.

The gene calls are TRBV25-1 and TRBJ1-1, with a tentative D call TRBD1 (6 bases). The V gene lost 4 bases and the J gene lost 0 bases, with 15 bases spanning the gap. The CDR3 totals 16 residues. Per germline, CDR1 MGHDK and CDR2 SYGVNS. The CDR3 is CASSATGYALNTEAFF. The CDR3 DNA sequence: TGTGCCAGCAGTGCGACAGGTTACGCCTTGAACACTGAAGCTTTCTTT.

The chain couples TRBV9 to TRBJ1-3, with D possibly matching TRBD1 (6 bases). The CDR3 runs 15 residues. Germline values: CDR1 SGDLS, CDR2 YYNGEE. With 4 bases removed from V and 3 bases from J, the gap between germline ends came to 14 bases. The CDR3 sequence: CASSLDSSSGNTIYF. CDR3 DNA sequence: TGTGCCAGCAGCCTGGACAGCTCGAGTGGAAACACCATATATTTT.

The rearrangement uses TRBV18 and TRBJ2-7; a weak D match, TRBD1 (5 bases). The CDR3 length is 14 residues. V gave up 3 bases and J gave up 2 bases, with 11 bases separating them. The germline gives CDR1 KGHSH, CDR2 LQKENI. The CDR3: CASSPRPGPYEQYF. CDR3 in DNA: TGTGCCAGCTCACCCAGGCCAGGGCCCTACGAGCAGTACTTC.

This clone came up a few times. The genes are TRBV19 and TRBJ2-4, with 8 bases aligning to TRBD2. The germline CDR1 and CDR2 sequences are LNHDA and SQIVND (reference sequence). This CDR3 has 14 residues. After removal of 3 bases from V and 4 bases from J, the junction contained 2 bases not matched to a gene. In DNA form, the CDR3 reads TGTGCCAGTAGTATCTTAGCGGGAAAAAACATTCAGTACTTC. Residues: CASSILAGKNIQYF.

V usage is TRBV5-1 and J usage is TRBJ2-1; 10 bases line up with TRBD1. V lost 2 bases, J lost 6 bases, and 2 bases stayed unmatched. Germline CDR1 and CDR2: SGHRS and YFSETQ. This CDR3 has 14 amino acids. The DNA for the CDR3 is TGCGCCAGCAGCTTCCGGGACAGGGGCAATGAGCAGTTCTTC. It encodes CASSFRDRGNEQFF. Full variable domain (remainder filled in from reference TRBV5-1 and TRBJ2-1): KAGVTQTPRYLIKTRGQQVTLSCSPISGHRSVSWYQQTPGQGLQFLFEYFSETQRNKGNFPGRFSGRQFSNSRSEMNVSTLELGDSALYLCASSFRDRGNEQFFGPGTRLTVL.

Only a few counts were recorded for this clone. The chain employs TRBV13 and TRBJ2-1, with 9 bases matching TRBD1. Trimming at V came to 3 bases and at J to 5 bases, leaving 11 bases not matched to a gene. Germline loops: CDR1 PRHDT, CDR2 FYEKMQ (reference sequence). The CDR3 loop spans 17 amino acids. This chain's CDR3 is CASSFGWGGTGHNEQFF. CDR3 DNA sequence: TGTGCCAGCAGCTTTGGCTGGGGCGGGACAGGGCACAATGAGCAGTTCTTC.

The chain employs TRBV12-2 and TRBJ1-1; TRBD1, the D gene given by the table, was not confirmed from the DNA. TRBV12-2 is a recognized pseudogene. The CDR3 has 17 amino acids. The CDR3 reads CARSLGARDSMNTEAFF. As DNA, the CDR3 is TGTGCAAGGTCCCTCGGGGCCCGGGACAGTATGAACACTGAAGCTTTCTTT.

This clone was detected only once. This chain links TRBV19 with TRBJ1-1; unclear D gene. The germline gives CDR1 LNHDA, CDR2 SQIVND (reference sequence). This CDR3 region has 13 residues. Trimming pared 10 bases from V and 0 bases from J, leaving 12 bases between. The CDR3 sequence is CAISVDVNTEAFF. The CDR3 bases are TGTGCCATTTCCGTCGACGTGAACACTGAAGCTTTCTTT. Full variable domain (rest looked up from reference TRBV19 and TRBJ1-1): DGGITQSPKYLFRKEGQNVTLSCEQNLNHDAMYWYRQDPGQGLRLIYYSQIVNDFQKGDIAEGYSVSREKKESFPLTVTSAQKNPTAFYLCAISVDVNTEAFFGQGTRLTVV.

The chain carries TRBV6-5 and TRBJ1-5; D possibly corresponds to TRBD1 (6 bases). The CDR3 runs 16 residues. With 2 bases removed from V and 2 bases from J, the gap between germline ends came to 13 bases. Germline CDR1 MNHEY, CDR2 SVGAGI. The CDR3: CASSYGRAGGNQPQHF. The CDR3 DNA follows: TGTGCCAGCAGTTACGGTAGGGCAGGGGGCAATCAGCCCCAGCATTTT.

The chain couples TRBV2 to TRBJ2-7, with 9 bases identical to TRBD1. The CDR3 is 14 residues long. The ends lost 3 bases at V and 5 bases at J; junction bases unmatched: 5. From germline, CDR1 is SNHLY and CDR2 FYNNEI. In DNA, the CDR3 is TGTGCCAGCAGTGACCGGACAGGGGCCCACGAGCAGTACTTC. It specifies CASSDRTGAHEQYF.